These 24 T cell receptor beta chains were sequenced from one sample in a study of T cells in localized non-small cell lung cancer. Assay: immunoSEQ multiplex PCR; the TCRdb copy retains only in-frame clones and omits some. The sample has some 66,000 clones; almost 85% are singletons. The source was peripheral blood, collected before any cancer treatment. The origin of the receptors is an older female donor with stage I lung adenocarcinoma.

This chain uses TRBV10-3 with TRBJ2-1; TRBD2 aligns across 14 bases. Losses at the gene ends were 6 bases for V and 8 bases for J; bases not matched to a gene: 12. This CDR3 is 17 amino acids long. Germline assignment: CDR1 ENHRY and CDR2 SYGVKD. The CDR3 is CAISLGLAGGSGDEQFF. DNA for the CDR3: TGTGCCATCAGCTTAGGACTAGCGGGAGGTTCAGGAGATGAGCAGTTCTTC.

V is TRBV7-2 and J is TRBJ2-3, with a weak D call TRBD1 (5 bases). There are 13 residues in the CDR3. Per the germline V gene, CDR1 is SGHTA and CDR2 is FQGNSA. Trimming removed 8 bases from V and 4 bases from J, with 13 bases in between. The CDR3 nucleotides read TGTGCCAGCCAGGGATCCAGGTCAGATACGCAGTATTTT. Its translation is CASQGSRSDTQYF.

J is TRBJ2-7 and V is TRBV5-1; tentatively, D is TRBD1 or TRBD2 (5 bases each). The CDR3 spans 13 residues. CDR1 SGHRS and CDR2 YFSETQ come from the germline V gene. Between the trimmed V and J ends, which lost 0 bases and 2 bases, there was a span of 6 bases. DNA of the CDR3: TGCGCCAGCAGCTTGGAGGGACCCTACGAGCAGTACTTC. It codes for CASSLEGPYEQYF.

The rearrangement joins TRBV9 to TRBJ1-3, with D maybe TRBD1 (5 bases). Looked up from germline, CDR1 is SGDLS and CDR2 is YYNGEE. With 0 bases removed from V and 5 bases from J, the gap between germline ends came to 6 bases. The CDR3 consists of 13 residues. CDR3 sequence (DNA): TGTGCCAGCAGCGTAGGGGGCAGAAACACCATATATTTT. It encodes CASSVGGRNTIYF.

The V call is TRBV25-1, the J call TRBJ2-2; 9 bases fit TRBD2. Germline V gene lookup returns CDR1 MGHDK and CDR2 SYGVNS. V shed 3 bases, J shed 11 bases, and the junction held 10 bases outside the gene matches. This CDR3 is built from 15 residues. The DNA of the CDR3 is TGTGCCAGCAGTGACTACGGGACTAGCACCCGCGAGCTGTTTTTT. This encodes CASSDYGTSTRELFF.

The CDR3 sequence: CASSLEGHSNQPQHF. The CDR3 coding sequence is TGCGCCAGCAGCTTGGAGGGACATAGCAATCAGCCCCAGCATTTT. The chain joins TRBV5-1 to TRBJ1-5; tentative D call: TRBD1 (6 bases). V was cut by 0 bases and J by 0 bases, with 7 bases left in between. Germline assignment: CDR1 SGHRS and CDR2 YFSETQ. This CDR3 comprises 15 residues.

The chain uses TRBV5-1 and TRBJ2-1; 11 bases line up with TRBD2. Germline V CDR1 and CDR2: SGHRS, YFSETQ. This CDR3 is 15 amino acids long. V lost 4 bases, J lost 8 bases, and 8 bases stayed unmatched. The CDR3 here is CASSPLAGGRHEQFF. As DNA, the CDR3 is TGCGCCAGCAGCCCCTTAGCGGGGGGGCGGCATGAGCAGTTCTTC.

The rearrangement links TRBV29-1 to TRBJ1-4; TRBD1 might be the D (5 bases). Deletions cut 4 bases from V and 4 bases from J, with 10 bases between. From germline, CDR1 is SQVTM and CDR2 ANQGSEA. This CDR3 comprises 13 residues. In DNA, the CDR3 is TGCAGCGTTGCCGGACAACATAATGAAAAACTGTTTTTT. Residues: CSVAGQHNEKLFF. Based on the CDR3 plus reference TRBV29-1 and TRBJ1-4, the full variable domain is SAVISQKPSRDICQRGTSLTIQCQVDSQVTMMFWYRQQPGQSLTLIATANQGSEATYESGFVIDKFPISRPNLTFSTLTVSNMSPEDSSIYLCSVAGQHNEKLFFGSGTQLSVL.

Here the CDR3 reads CASSPPKGMSEQYF. The CDR3 DNA reads TGTGCCAGCAGTCCGCCGAAGGGGATGTCCGAGCAGTACTTC. The chain employs TRBV27 and TRBJ2-7, with D possibly matching TRBD1 (5 bases). Germline lookup yields CDR1 MNHEY and CDR2 SMNVEV (reference sequence). This CDR3 has 14 amino acids. Trimming took off 5 bases at V and 6 bases at J, with 17 bases between the two ends.

This clone has more than one count but fewer than ten. The V and J genes are TRBV7-2 and TRBJ1-2, with D unresolved. Germline V gene sequence: CDR1 SGHTA, CDR2 FQGNSA. There are 15 residues in the CDR3. Trimming stripped 5 bases from V and 0 bases from J, with 13 bases between. For the CDR3, the DNA is TGTGCCAGCAGCCTAAATTGGGGATCTAACTATGGCTACACCTTC. Translation: CASSLNWGSNYGYTF.

The chain carries TRBV10-1 and TRBJ2-1; TRBD2 matches 9 bases. CDR1 and CDR2 from the germline V gene are WNHNN and SYGVQD (reference sequence). The trim removed 3 bases at V and 4 bases at J, leaving 7 bases unmatched. The CDR3 extends over 16 amino acids. This chain's CDR3 is CASSEAAGGVYNEQFF. The DNA for the CDR3 is TGCGCCAGCAGTGAAGCGGCGGGGGGGGTTTACAATGAGCAGTTCTTC.

This clone was detected only a few times. The chain couples TRBV30 to TRBJ2-7; tentatively, D is TRBD1 (6 bases). The germline CDR1 and CDR2 sequences are GTSNPN and SVGIG (reference sequence). This CDR3 is built from 12 residues. Here the CDR3 reads CAGERGSYEQYF. CDR3 DNA sequence: TGTGCGGGGGAGAGGGGGTCCTACGAGCAGTACTTC.

This clone was recorded once. The chain links TRBV6-5 to TRBJ1-5; the match to TRBD1 covers 7 bases. From germline, CDR1 is MNHEY and CDR2 SVGAGI. The length of the CDR3 is 14 residues. Trimming removed 7 bases from V and 1 base from J; junction bases left unmatched: 4. CDR3 amino acids: CASKPGGSNQPQHF. The CDR3 nucleotides are TGTGCCAGCAAGCCAGGGGGGAGCAATCAGCCCCAGCATTTT.

The chain recombines TRBV7-2 with TRBJ2-5; 15 nucleotides agree with TRBD2. This CDR3 has 16 amino acids. Germline CDR1 and CDR2: SGHTA and FQGNSA. V was pared by 5 bases and J by 4 bases, with 5 bases of the junction left unmatched. Here the CDR3 reads CASSVGLAGGRETQYF. The CDR3 DNA is TGTGCCAGCAGCGTGGGACTAGCGGGGGGCAGAGAGACCCAGTACTTC.

The genes are TRBV29-1 and TRBJ1-5, with a tentative D call TRBD1 (5 bases). The CDR3 consists of 13 residues. Per germline, CDR1 SQVTM and CDR2 ANQGSEA. The V gene lost 4 bases and the J gene lost 0 bases, with 7 bases spanning the gap. Written as DNA, the CDR3 is TGCAGCGTTGGCAGGGATAGCAATCAGCCCCAGCATTTT. It is translated as CSVGRDSNQPQHF.

In this sample, this clone turned up once. The gene calls are TRBV5-4 and TRBJ2-1; unclear D gene. Germline V gene sequence: CDR1 SGHNT, CDR2 YYREEE (reference sequence). CDR3 size: 12 residues. The V end was cut by 0 bases, the J end by 9 bases, with 7 bases between. In DNA form, the CDR3 reads TGTGCCAGCAGCTTGGGTCCGAGTGAGCAGTTCTTC. Translated: CASSLGPSEQFF. The full variable domain, with the rest looked up from reference TRBV5-4 and TRBJ2-1, is ETGVTQSPTHLIKTRGQQVTLRCSSQSGHNTVSWYQQALGQGPQFIFQYYREEENGRGNFPPRFSGLQFPNYSSELNVNALELDDSALYLCASSLGPSEQFFGPGTRLTVL.

A word on this clone: At one of its ends the junction is not consistent with the germline gene, which may arise from a read error. The chain couples TRBV7-7 to TRBJ2-2; D gene unclear. The germline V gene has CDR1 SSHAT and CDR2 FNYEAQ (reference sequence). The CDR3 consists of 16 residues. CDR3 sequence reads: CASSLGWAANTGELFF. The CDR3 DNA reads as TGTGCTAGCAGCTTAGGTTGGGCAGCGAACACCGGGGAGCTGTTTTTT. The entire variable domain, with the rest obtained from reference TRBV7-7 and TRBJ2-2, is as follows: GAGVSQSPRYKVTKRGQDVTLRCDPISSHATLYWYQQALGQGPEFLTYFNYEAQPDKSGLPSDRFSAERPEGSISTLTIQRTEQRDSAMYRCASSLGWAANTGELFFGEGSRLTVL.

V and J are TRBV6-1 and TRBJ1-1; 8 bases fit TRBD1. CDR3 length equals 12 residues. Trimming took 8 bases from V and 4 from J; bases not matched to a gene: 3. Germline V gives CDR1 MNHNS, CDR2 SASEGT. Here the CDR3 reads CASDRGSTEAFF. The CDR3 DNA is TGTGCCAGCGACAGGGGAAGCACTGAAGCTTTCTTT.

This clone was detected once. The chain is built from TRBV19 and TRBJ2-3; tentative D call: TRBD2 (6 bases). Germline assignment: CDR1 LNHDA and CDR2 SQIVND (reference sequence). Trimming stripped 5 bases from V and 5 bases from J, with 14 bases between. The CDR3 is made up of 14 amino acids. The CDR3 loop reads CASSLGLEGDTQYF. The CDR3 DNA reads as TGTGCCAGTAGTTTAGGACTGGAGGGAGATACGCAGTATTTT.

The J gene is TRBJ2-1, the V gene TRBV25-1; 8 nucleotides match TRBD2. The CDR3 consists of 17 residues. Germline CDR1 is MGHDK and CDR2 is SYGVNS. V was pared by 3 bases and J by 0 bases, with 7 bases of the junction left unmatched. The CDR3 loop is CASSEVAGTPSYNEQFF. CDR3 nucleotide sequence: TGTGCCAGCAGTGAGGTAGCGGGGACTCCCTCCTACAATGAGCAGTTCTTC.

V is TRBV5-4 and J is TRBJ2-2; 10 bases are a match to TRBD1. Germline V gene data show CDR1 as SGHNT and CDR2 as YYREEE (reference sequence). There are 16 residues in the CDR3. V shed 2 bases, J shed 3 bases, and the junction held 4 bases outside the gene matches. The CDR3 loop reads CASSFPGTGDTGELFF. DNA of the CDR3: TGTGCCAGCAGCTTCCCCGGGACAGGGGACACCGGGGAGCTGTTTTTT.

The genes are TRBV19 and TRBJ2-1; 8 bases agree with TRBD2. The junction had 11 bases not matched to a gene; V was cut back by 3 bases and J by 7 bases. CDR1 and CDR2 from the germline V gene are LNHDA and SQIVND (reference sequence). The CDR3 consists of 16 residues. The CDR3, as DNA: TGTGCCAGTAGTATGCCCGGGAGGGCCGGGGGGAATGAGCAGTTCTTC. This gives the protein CASSMPGRAGGNEQFF. The complete variable domain, with remaining parts taken from reference TRBV19 and TRBJ2-1, reads DGGITQSPKYLFRKEGQNVTLSCEQNLNHDAMYWYRQDPGQGLRLIYYSQIVNDFQKGDIAEGYSVSREKKESFPLTVTSAQKNPTAFYLCASSMPGRAGGNEQFFGPGTRLTVL.

The chain joins TRBV5-1 to TRBJ1-4, with 7 bases fitting TRBD1. The CDR3 has 18 residues. V dropped 5 bases and J dropped 0; count of bases not matched to a gene: 13. Germline lookup yields CDR1 SGHRS and CDR2 YFSETQ. The CDR3 DNA reads TGCGCCAGCAGTCCCCACTACAGGGGTATTGCAACTAATGAAAAACTGTTTTTT. Protein product: CASSPHYRGIATNEKLFF.

On this clone: At one end, the junction sequence differs from germline, possibly due to a read error. The V call is TRBV5-8, the J call TRBJ1-1; D is possibly TRBD1 (6 bases). Germline V lookup: CDR1 SGHTS, CDR2 YDEGEE. CDR3 size: 12 residues. CDR3 sequence reads: CASTRGGAEAFF. The CDR3 nucleotides are TGTGCCAGCACCCGGGGGGGGGCTGAGGCTTTCTTT.